This T cell receptor (beta chain) comes out of a study of blood T cell repertoires in COVID-19. Background on the study: Acute-phase and convalescent COVID-19 samples originated in the United States, Italy and Spain. The analysed material was cDNA or gDNA that came from T cells, B-cell-depleted T cells, or PBMCs.

Trimming shortened V by 3 bases and J by 0 bases, and 12 bases separated the two germline ends. The germline V gene encodes CDR1 LGHNA and CDR2 YNFKEQ. The CDR3 consists of 16 residues. Using immunoSEQ multiplex PCR, the repertoire was profiled, and TCRdb retains in-frame clones only, with some absent. The sample contains roughly 220,000 clones, approximately 83% of which appear only once. The TCR comes from a woman under 40 who had recovered from COVID-19. The source material was peripheral blood. The chain is built from TRBV4-2 and TRBJ1-3; D perhaps matches TRBD1 (6 bases). CDR3: CASSQGAASSGNTIYF. For the CDR3, the DNA is TGTGCCAGCAGCCAGGGGGCGGCTTCCTCTGGAAACACCATATATTTT.